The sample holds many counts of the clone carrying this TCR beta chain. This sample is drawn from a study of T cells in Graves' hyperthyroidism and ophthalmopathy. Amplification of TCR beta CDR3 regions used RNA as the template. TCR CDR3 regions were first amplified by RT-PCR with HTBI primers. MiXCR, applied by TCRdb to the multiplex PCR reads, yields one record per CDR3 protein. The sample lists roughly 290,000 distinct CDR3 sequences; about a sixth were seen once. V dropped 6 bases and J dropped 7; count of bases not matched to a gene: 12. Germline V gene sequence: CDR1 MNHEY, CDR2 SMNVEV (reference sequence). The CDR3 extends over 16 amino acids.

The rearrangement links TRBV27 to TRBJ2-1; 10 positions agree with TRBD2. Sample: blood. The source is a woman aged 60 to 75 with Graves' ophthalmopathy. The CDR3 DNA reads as TGTGCCAGCAGCTCCTTATGGAGCGGGGGGGGGAATGAGCAGTTCTTC. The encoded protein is CASSSLWSGGGNEQFF.